This T cell receptor beta chain was identified in a study of memory CD4+ T cells and cytomegalovirus serostatus. At the level of the study: Of the healthy Belgian adults, nine or ten were CMV seropositive and more than 20 seronegative. Study findings and constraints: Repertoires predicted CMV serostatus with median bootstrapped AUC of about 0.94.

In the authors' methods: Out-of-frame sequences were removed, leaving 2 million to 2.5 million distinct TCRbeta sequences. Sequencing was performed with immunoSEQ multiplex PCR; in TCRdb, only in-frame clones are kept and a portion is missing. That table is the source of V, J and clone size, and D and trimming were worked out from the DNA. Seen here are around 41,000 clones, less than 80% observed once, and the top ten hold around 6.6%. This clone showed up just a few times. Its antigen is unknown. The germline gives CDR1 LNHNV, CDR2 YYDKDF (reference sequence). The CDR3 runs to 13 residues. V was clipped by 11 bases and J by 1 base, with 14 bases between them. The sort gate was single viable CD3+CD4+CD8-CD45RO+ cells for memory CD4+ T cells. Total CD4+ T cells were enriched by CD4 positive selection.

The rearrangement joins TRBV15 to TRBJ1-1; TRBD1 might be the D (6 bases). The origin of this receptor is an adult in good health and CMV-seronegative. Source material: memory CD4+ T cells from blood. CDR3 coding DNA: TGTGCCGTGCGAGGACAGCCGAACACTGAAGCTTTCTTT. This gives the protein CAVRGQPNTEAFF.